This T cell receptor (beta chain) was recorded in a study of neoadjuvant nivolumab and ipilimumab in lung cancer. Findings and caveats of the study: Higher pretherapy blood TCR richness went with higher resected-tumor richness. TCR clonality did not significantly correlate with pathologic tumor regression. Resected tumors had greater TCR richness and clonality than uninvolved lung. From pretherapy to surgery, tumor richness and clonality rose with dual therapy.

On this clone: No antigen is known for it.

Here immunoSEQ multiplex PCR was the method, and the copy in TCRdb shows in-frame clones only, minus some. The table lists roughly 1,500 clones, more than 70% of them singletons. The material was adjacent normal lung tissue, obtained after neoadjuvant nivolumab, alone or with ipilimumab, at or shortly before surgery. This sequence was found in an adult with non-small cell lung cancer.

The chain's CDR3 is CASSLAGSVTEAFF. The CDR3 bases are TGCGCCAGCAGCTTGGCAGGGAGTGTGACTGAAGCTTTCTTT. The chain employs TRBV5-1 and TRBJ1-1, with D possibly TRBD1 on 5 matching bases. Trimming pared 0 bases from V and 5 bases from J, leaving 11 bases between. This CDR3 has 14 amino acids. Germline lookup yields CDR1 SGHRS and CDR2 YFSETQ.